This is a list of T cell receptor beta chains from one sample in a study of PD-1 blockade in classical Hodgkin lymphoma. This table comes from immunoSEQ multiplex PCR, and its TCRdb copy is limited to in-frame clones, with some not included. The table includes 20,000 to 30,000 clones, roughly 79% detected once. The sequenced sample was peripheral blood mononuclear cells (PBMCs), obtained before the second cycle of nivolumab. The source is a human donor with classical Hodgkin lymphoma. Each CDR3 is given without its conserved first and last residue. The order of the fields is clone size, J gene, D gene, V gene, CDR3 protein. A D gene is named only where the DNA matches it firmly. Clone size, where shown, is once, few, many, or a class for clones that have expanded.

clone_size: NA
j_call: TRBJ1-5
d_call: NA
v_call: TRBV28
cdr3_aa: ASSSMLAVGNQPQH

clone_size: NA
j_call: TRBJ1-6
d_call: TRBD1
v_call: TRBV29-1
cdr3_aa: SVRDRPNSPLH

clone_size: NA
j_call: TRBJ2-1
d_call: NA
v_call: TRBV29-1
cdr3_aa: SVLRESNEQF

clone_size: NA
j_call: TRBJ1-2
d_call: TRBD1
v_call: TRBV9
cdr3_aa: ASSPGQGRNYGYT

clone_size: NA
j_call: TRBJ2-7
d_call: TRBD1
v_call: TRBV18
cdr3_aa: ASSPTGEGIEQY

clone_size: NA
j_call: TRBJ1-1
d_call: NA
v_call: TRBV2
cdr3_aa: ASSPQALNTEAF

clone_size: NA
j_call: TRBJ2-2
d_call: NA
v_call: TRBV5-1
cdr3_aa: ASSSYRETGELF

clone_size: NA
j_call: TRBJ2-2
d_call: NA
v_call: TRBV25-1
cdr3_aa: ASSELGRGAGELF

clone_size: once
j_call: TRBJ1-1
d_call: NA
v_call: TRBV5-1
cdr3_aa: ASSLIQTNTEAF

clone_size: NA
j_call: TRBJ1-4
d_call: NA
v_call: TRBV7-9
cdr3_aa: ASSLGGPANEKLF

clone_size: NA
j_call: TRBJ2-7
d_call: TRBD1
v_call: TRBV9
cdr3_aa: ASSATGTAYEQY

clone_size: NA
j_call: TRBJ2-1
d_call: TRBD2
v_call: TRBV28
cdr3_aa: ASSLTSGTLDEQF

clone_size: NA
j_call: TRBJ1-1
d_call: NA
v_call: TRBV19
cdr3_aa: ASSTRQNTEAF

clone_size: NA
j_call: TRBJ2-1
d_call: TRBD2
v_call: TRBV28
cdr3_aa: ASSPPGLADNEQF

clone_size: NA
j_call: TRBJ2-1
d_call: NA
v_call: TRBV5-6
cdr3_aa: ASSRSAKHVINNEQF

clone_size: NA
j_call: TRBJ2-4
d_call: NA
v_call: TRBV7-9
cdr3_aa: ASSLQGQNIQY

clone_size: NA
j_call: TRBJ1-1
d_call: NA
v_call: TRBV6-6
cdr3_aa: ASSQGSTEAF

clone_size: NA
j_call: TRBJ2-1
d_call: NA
v_call: TRBV20-1
cdr3_aa: SSRKGNEQF

clone_size: NA
j_call: TRBJ2-2
d_call: TRBD2
v_call: TRBV6-1
cdr3_aa: ASSEMGGINTGELF

clone_size: few
j_call: TRBJ2-7
d_call: NA
v_call: TRBV25-1
cdr3_aa: ASSGTGSSYEQY

clone_size: once
j_call: TRBJ2-3
d_call: NA
v_call: TRBV19
cdr3_aa: ASSLGPDTQY

clone_size: NA
j_call: TRBJ2-2
d_call: TRBD2
v_call: TRBV5-1
cdr3_aa: ASSSSGRADTGELF

clone_size: NA
j_call: NA
d_call: NA
v_call: TRBV10-3
cdr3_aa: AISESPGPRYEQY

clone_size: NA
j_call: TRBJ2-2
d_call: NA
v_call: TRBV10-3
cdr3_aa: AIHDSRNTGELF

clone_size: NA
j_call: TRBJ1-1
d_call: NA
v_call: TRBV25-1
cdr3_aa: ASSPRAGTNTEAF

clone_size: NA
j_call: TRBJ2-7
d_call: TRBD1
v_call: TRBV4-1
cdr3_aa: ASSPGQGSGEQY

clone_size: NA
j_call: TRBJ2-2
d_call: NA
v_call: TRBV30
cdr3_aa: AWSLMKNTGELF

clone_size: NA
j_call: TRBJ1-1
d_call: NA
v_call: TRBV23-1
cdr3_aa: ASSQSVGEKAF

clone_size: NA
j_call: TRBJ2-3
d_call: TRBD2
v_call: TRBV9
cdr3_aa: ASSVREYGGDTQY

clone_size: once
j_call: TRBJ1-5
d_call: NA
v_call: TRBV6-1
cdr3_aa: ASTRTGIINQPQH

clone_size: NA
j_call: TRBJ1-1
d_call: NA
v_call: TRBV15
cdr3_aa: ATSRGDMNTEAF

clone_size: NA
j_call: TRBJ2-7
d_call: NA
v_call: TRBV4-2
cdr3_aa: ASSQGHSRYEQY

clone_size: NA
j_call: TRBJ1-4
d_call: NA
v_call: TRBV7-8
cdr3_aa: ASSLQGRSEKLF

clone_size: NA
j_call: TRBJ1-2
d_call: TRBD1
v_call: TRBV6-6
cdr3_aa: ASTIVDRAFWYGYT

clone_size: NA
j_call: TRBJ1-2
d_call: TRBD1
v_call: TRBV7-2
cdr3_aa: ASSLDGPGTGVGYT

clone_size: once
j_call: TRBJ1-1
d_call: TRBD1
v_call: TRBV9
cdr3_aa: ASSAIQGGERAF

clone_size: medium-sized
j_call: TRBJ2-7
d_call: NA
v_call: TRBV7-9
cdr3_aa: ASSGGTYSYEQY

clone_size: NA
j_call: TRBJ1-2
d_call: NA
v_call: TRBV7-8
cdr3_aa: ASSLEGRGSGYT

clone_size: NA
j_call: TRBJ2-5
d_call: NA
v_call: TRBV6-6
cdr3_aa: ASMYRGGETQY

clone_size: NA
j_call: TRBJ2-3
d_call: TRBD1
v_call: TRBV11-3
cdr3_aa: ASSFSTGSTQY

clone_size: once
j_call: TRBJ2-7
d_call: NA
v_call: TRBV11-2
cdr3_aa: ASSLPAGAHEQY

clone_size: NA
j_call: TRBJ2-7
d_call: TRBD1
v_call: TRBV19
cdr3_aa: ASSTGQGVFTSYEQY

clone_size: NA
j_call: TRBJ2-7
d_call: TRBD2
v_call: TRBV7-8
cdr3_aa: ASSYHRGSGGYYEQY

clone_size: NA
j_call: TRBJ2-6
d_call: TRBD1
v_call: TRBV4-1
cdr3_aa: ASSQGDRVSGANVLT

clone_size: once
j_call: TRBJ2-2
d_call: NA
v_call: TRBV5-4
cdr3_aa: ASSLRSNTGELF

clone_size: NA
j_call: TRBJ2-3
d_call: TRBD1
v_call: TRBV2
cdr3_aa: ASSARTGSTDTQY

clone_size: few
j_call: TRBJ2-2
d_call: NA
v_call: TRBV5-5
cdr3_aa: ASSSHIWGEKNTGELF

clone_size: NA
j_call: TRBJ2-2
d_call: TRBD2
v_call: TRBV9
cdr3_aa: ASSVGGGANTGELF

clone_size: NA
j_call: TRBJ2-1
d_call: TRBD2
v_call: TRBV6-5
cdr3_aa: ASNDVGRGSNEQF

clone_size: NA
j_call: TRBJ2-7
d_call: NA
v_call: TRBV27
cdr3_aa: ASSLSGLTYYEQY

clone_size: NA
j_call: TRBJ2-1
d_call: TRBD2
v_call: TRBV28
cdr3_aa: ASSFSLAGGPSSYNEQF

clone_size: once
j_call: TRBJ2-7
d_call: NA
v_call: TRBV6-5
cdr3_aa: ASSYSASAYEQY

clone_size: NA
j_call: TRBJ2-2
d_call: NA
v_call: TRBV5-1
cdr3_aa: ASSVGSTGELF

clone_size: NA
j_call: TRBJ2-3
d_call: NA
v_call: TRBV5-4
cdr3_aa: ASRGADTQY

clone_size: NA
j_call: TRBJ1-3
d_call: NA
v_call: TRBV2
cdr3_aa: ASSGNSGNTIY

clone_size: NA
j_call: TRBJ2-7
d_call: TRBD2
v_call: TRBV28
cdr3_aa: ASSWTSGRFSKIYEQY

clone_size: NA
j_call: TRBJ1-4
d_call: NA
v_call: TRBV4-1
cdr3_aa: ASSPDSILNEKLF

clone_size: NA
j_call: TRBJ1-5
d_call: NA
v_call: TRBV15
cdr3_aa: ATSRDNSLQDNQPQH

clone_size: once
j_call: TRBJ2-7
d_call: NA
v_call: TRBV30
cdr3_aa: AWTGTGYEQY